This T cell receptor beta chain was sequenced during a study of cytomegalovirus exposure and HLA in healthy donors. As for this clone: Its cognate antigen is unknown.

Whole-study findings and limits: Usually a TCR sequence was rare, but some public TCRs were found in many donors.

With 1 base removed from V and 0 bases from J, the gap between germline ends came to 8 bases. The CDR3 is made up of 15 amino acids. Germline values: CDR1 LNHDA, CDR2 SQIVND (reference sequence). PCR primers comprised 60 Vbeta and 13 Jbeta primers. The method was immunoSEQ multiplex PCR; TCRdb's version includes in-frame clones alone and lacks a portion of them. The top ten clones hold roughly 5% of a sample with about 180,000 clones, around 81% of them seen once. The sequenced sample was PBMCs. The TCR was taken from a man aged 40-49 years in good health and CMV-seronegative. The rearrangement joins TRBV19 to TRBJ2-3, with unresolved D. The CDR3 coding sequence is TGTGCCAGTAGTATAGGTGCGGTTAGCACAGATACGCAGTATTTT. This codes for CASSIGAVSTDTQYF. The full variable domain, rest sourced from reference TRBV19 and TRBJ2-3, is DGGITQSPKYLFRKEGQNVTLSCEQNLNHDAMYWYRQDPGQGLRLIYYSQIVNDFQKGDIAEGYSVSREKKESFPLTVTSAQKNPTAFYLCASSIGAVSTDTQYFGPGTRLTVL.